This entry lists 10 T cell receptor beta chains sequenced from one sample in a study of blood T cell repertoires in COVID-19. Sequencing was performed with immunoSEQ multiplex PCR; in TCRdb, only in-frame clones are kept and a portion is missing. The repertoire holds fewer than 400,000 clones, with around 90% as singletons. The sequenced sample consisted of PBMCs or T cells enriched from blood (not recorded which). The source of these receptors is a man younger than 40 who had recovered from COVID-19.

This rearrangement joins TRBV5-1 to TRBJ2-3, with D hard to call. Germline V gene data show CDR1 as SGHRS and CDR2 as YFSETQ. The V end was cut by 0 bases, the J end by 0 bases, with 8 bases between. The CDR3 has 15 residues. The CDR3 protein is CASSLVLRSTDTQYF. In nucleotides, the CDR3 is TGCGCCAGCAGCTTGGTTCTGCGAAGCACAGATACGCAGTATTTT.

Written as DNA, the CDR3 is TGTGCCTCCCAAGCAGGGGACAGGAGGAACACCGGGGAGCTGTTTTTT. Protein sequence: CASQAGDRRNTGELFF. The chain recombines TRBV10-3 with TRBJ2-2; 8 bases map to TRBD1. After removal of 11 bases from V and 1 base from J, the junction contained 12 bases not matched to a gene. CDR1 is ENHRY, CDR2 SYGVKD, per germline. The CDR3 consists of 16 residues.

Remarks on this clone: Other DNA sequences in this specimen translate into the identical CDR3. J is TRBJ1-3 and V is TRBV6-5; 8 nucleotides align to TRBD1. CDR1 is MNHEY, CDR2 SVGAGI, per germline. The length of the CDR3 is 15 residues. The V and J ends lost 5 bases and 2 bases, in that order; junction bases with no gene match: 5. The CDR3, as DNA: TGTGCCAGCAGTCCCGGACAGGGCGCTGGAAACACCATATATTTT. Translated: CASSPGQGAGNTIYF.

This clone was counted a single time. The chain carries TRBV11-2 and TRBJ2-1; 7 nucleotides match TRBD2. V was clipped by 5 bases and J by 4 bases; unmatched bases: 5. Germline CDR1 is SGHAT and CDR2 is FQNNGV. This CDR3 contains 14 residues. CDR3 loop: CASSLGGFYNEQFF. CDR3 in DNA: TGTGCCAGCAGCCTCGGGGGGTTTTACAATGAGCAGTTCTTC.

The CDR3 sequence is CATSPQGRAGNTIYF. CDR3 bases: TGTGCCACCAGCCCTCAGGGAAGGGCTGGAAACACCATATATTTT. The chain carries TRBV24-1 and TRBJ1-3, with D perhaps matching TRBD1 (5 bases). Germline CDR1 and CDR2: KGHDR and SFDVKD. The CDR3 runs 15 residues. Between the trimmed V and J ends, which lost 7 bases and 2 bases, there was a span of 14 bases.

The V call is TRBV30, the J call TRBJ1-5, with D possibly being TRBD1 (6 bases). Trimming took off 0 bases at V and 5 bases at J, with 8 bases between the two ends. This CDR3 has 13 amino acids. The germline V gene encodes CDR1 GTSNPN and CDR2 SVGIG (reference sequence). The CDR3 nucleotides are TGTGCCTGGAGTGTACAGGGCCATCAGCCCCAGCATTTT. It specifies CAWSVQGHQPQHF.

J is TRBJ2-7 and V is TRBV30, with D possibly matching TRBD1 (5 bases). Trimming cost V 0 bases and J 6 bases, with 21 bases left between them. There are 16 residues in the CDR3. The V gene's germline CDR1 is GTSNPN and CDR2 SVGIG (reference sequence). CDR3 DNA: TGTGCCTGGAGTGTACTGTCGGCAGGGATGTATGGCGAGCAGTACTTC. Its protein product is CAWSVLSAGMYGEQYF. The whole variable domain, remainder taken from reference TRBV30 and TRBJ2-7, is SQTIHQWPATLVQPVGSPLSLECTVEGTSNPNLYWYRQAAGRGLQLLFYSVGIGQISSEVPQNLSASRPQDRQFILSSKKLLLSDSGFYLCAWSVLSAGMYGEQYFGPGTRLTVT.

This clone occurred once. The chain recombines TRBV7-6 with TRBJ1-4; 12 nucleotides agree with TRBD1. CDR3 size: 20 residues. The trim removed 5 bases at V and 6 bases at J, leaving 19 bases unmatched. The germline gives CDR1 SGHVS, CDR2 FNYEAQ. The DNA of the CDR3 is TGTGCCAGCAGCCCACATAGGGAGGGGACAGGGGGCCGAAGGGATGAAAAACTGTTTTTT. Translated: CASSPHREGTGGRRDEKLFF. Drawing the rest from reference TRBV7-6 and TRBJ1-4, the complete variable domain is GAGVSQSPRYKVTKRGQDVALRCDPISGHVSLYWYRQALGQGPEFLTYFNYEAQQDKSGLPNDRFSAERPEGSISTLTIQRTEQRDSAMYRCASSPHREGTGGRRDEKLFFGSGTQLSVL.

The chain combines TRBV7-3 with TRBJ2-7; 7 bases fit TRBD1. The ends lost 5 bases at V and 1 base at J; junction bases unmatched: 5. The CDR3 length is 14 residues. Germline V gives CDR1 SGHTA, CDR2 FQGTGA. CDR3 sequence: CASSPGTDSYEQYF. The CDR3 region has the DNA TGTGCCAGCAGCCCGGGGACAGATTCCTACGAGCAGTACTTC.

The gene calls are TRBV6-5 and TRBJ1-4; 10 nucleotides align to TRBD1. The CDR3 length is 15 residues. The V gene end was trimmed by 5 bases and the J gene end by 6 bases; junction bases not matched to a gene: 6. Per germline, CDR1 MNHEY and CDR2 SVGAGI. This chain's CDR3 is CASSRTGGSDEKLFF. In DNA form, the CDR3 reads TGTGCCAGCAGTCGGACAGGGGGGAGTGATGAAAAACTGTTTTTT.